The clone carrying this T cell receptor beta chain occurred a few times. Its antigen is currently unknown. This record belongs to a study of cytomegalovirus exposure and HLA in healthy donors. Whole-study results and caveats: It has been reported that TCR beta sequences accurately predicted the HLA-A and HLA-B alleles of most subjects.

The PCR was carried out with 60 Vbeta primers and 13 Jbeta primers. Here immunoSEQ multiplex PCR was the method, and the copy in TCRdb shows in-frame clones only, minus some. Here the sample spans 100,000 to 150,000 clones, 81% being singletons. V shed 3 bases, J shed 7 bases, and the junction held 5 bases outside the gene matches. CDR3 length equals 13 residues. Germline loops: CDR1 GTSNPN, CDR2 SVGIG (reference sequence). The sample taken for sequencing was PBMCs. This chain joins TRBV30 and TRBJ1-4; 7 bases are a match to TRBD1. This TCR came from a man aged 18 to 30 in good health and CMV-seropositive. As DNA, the CDR3 is TGTGCCTGGAGCTTCCGGGACAGTGAAAAACTGTTTTTT. Amino acid sequence: CAWSFRDSEKLFF.